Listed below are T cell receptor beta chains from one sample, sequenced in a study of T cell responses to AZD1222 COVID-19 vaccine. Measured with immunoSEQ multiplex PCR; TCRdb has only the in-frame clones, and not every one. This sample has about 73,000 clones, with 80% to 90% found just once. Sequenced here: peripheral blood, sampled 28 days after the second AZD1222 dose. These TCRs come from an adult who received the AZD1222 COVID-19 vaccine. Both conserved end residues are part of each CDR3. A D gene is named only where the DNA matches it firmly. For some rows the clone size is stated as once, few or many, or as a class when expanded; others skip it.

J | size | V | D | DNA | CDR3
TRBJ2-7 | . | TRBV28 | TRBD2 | TGTGCCAGCAGTGGACTAGTTCCCTACGAGCAGTACTTC | CASSGLVPYEQYF
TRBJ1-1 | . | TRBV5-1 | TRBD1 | TGCGCCAGCAGCTTGGCCAACAGGGGGCTTCGGGGCACTGAAGCTTTCTTT | CASSLANRGLRGTEAFF
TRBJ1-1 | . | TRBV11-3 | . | TGTGCCAGCAGCAGGGCAAACCCGAACACTGAAGCTTTCTTT | CASSRANPNTEAFF
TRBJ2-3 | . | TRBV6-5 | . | TGTGCCAGCAGCACCCCGGGACCGAACACAGATACGCAGTATTTT | CASSTPGPNTDTQYF
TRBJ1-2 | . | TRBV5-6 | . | TGTGCCAGCACCCTCGGGGCAAAGAACTATGGCTACACCTTC | CASTLGAKNYGYTF
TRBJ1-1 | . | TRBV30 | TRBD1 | TGTGCCTGGGAAACAGGGGGCCTGGCTTTCTTT | CAWETGGLAFF
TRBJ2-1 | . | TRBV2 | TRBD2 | TGTGCCAGCAGTGCCGGGACTACTTTCTACAATGAGCAGTTCTTC | CASSAGTTFYNEQFF
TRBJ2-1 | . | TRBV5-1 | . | TGCGCCAGCAGCTTGGTGGGGCTTGATGAGCAGTTCTTC | CASSLVGLDEQFF
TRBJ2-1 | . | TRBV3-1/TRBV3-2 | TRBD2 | TGTGCCAGCAGCCCCCGACTAGCGGGAGGCGTGTTCTTC | CASSPRLAGGVFF
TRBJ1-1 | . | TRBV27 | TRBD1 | TGTGCCAGCAGTTTAGGATCAGGGGGCCTCGGCACTGAAGCTTTCTTT | CASSLGSGGLGTEAFF
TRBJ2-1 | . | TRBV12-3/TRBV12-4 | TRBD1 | TGTGCCAGCAGGCAGGGGGCGCGGAATGAGCAGTTCTTC | CASRQGARNEQFF
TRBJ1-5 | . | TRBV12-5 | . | TGTGCTAGTGGTTTGGTACTGGGCGGTCAGCCCCAGCATTTT | CASGLVLGGQPQHF
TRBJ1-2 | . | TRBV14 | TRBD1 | TGTGCCAGCAGCCTTCCGGGACAGGCCTACTATGGCTACACCTTC | CASSLPGQAYYGYTF
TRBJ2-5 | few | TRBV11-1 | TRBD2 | TGTGCCAGCAGCTTAGGGGGGGGACTCGACGAGGACCAGTACTTC | CASSLGGGLDEDQYF